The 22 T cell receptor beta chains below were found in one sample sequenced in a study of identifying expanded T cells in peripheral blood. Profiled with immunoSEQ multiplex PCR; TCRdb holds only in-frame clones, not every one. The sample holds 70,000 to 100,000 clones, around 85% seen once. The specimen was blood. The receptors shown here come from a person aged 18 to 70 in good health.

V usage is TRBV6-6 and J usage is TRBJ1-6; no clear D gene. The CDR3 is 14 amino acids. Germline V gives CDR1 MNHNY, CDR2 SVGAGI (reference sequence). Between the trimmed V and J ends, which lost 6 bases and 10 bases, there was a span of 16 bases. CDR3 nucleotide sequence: TGTGCCAGCAGCCGAGGGAAATTTAACTCACCCCTCCACTTT. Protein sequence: CASSRGKFNSPLHF.

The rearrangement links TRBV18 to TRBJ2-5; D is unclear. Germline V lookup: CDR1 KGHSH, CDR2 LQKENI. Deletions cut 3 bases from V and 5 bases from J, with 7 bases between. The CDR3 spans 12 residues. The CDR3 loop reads CASSPSWETQYF. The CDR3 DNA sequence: TGTGCCAGCTCACCTAGCTGGGAGACCCAGTACTTC.

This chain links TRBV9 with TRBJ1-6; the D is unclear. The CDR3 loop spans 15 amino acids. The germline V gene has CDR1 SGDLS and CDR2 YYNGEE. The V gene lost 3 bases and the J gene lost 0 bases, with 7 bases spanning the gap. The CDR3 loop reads CASSALSSYNSPLHF. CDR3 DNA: TGTGCCAGCAGCGCTCTGAGCTCCTATAATTCACCCCTCCACTTT.

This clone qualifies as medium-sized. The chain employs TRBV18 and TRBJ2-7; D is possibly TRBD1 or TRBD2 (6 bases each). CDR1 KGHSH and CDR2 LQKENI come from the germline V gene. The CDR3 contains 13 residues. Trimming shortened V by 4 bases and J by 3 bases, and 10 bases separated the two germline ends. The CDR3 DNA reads TGTGCCAGCTCACGGGGGGCGAACTACGAGCAGTACTTC. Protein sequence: CASSRGANYEQYF. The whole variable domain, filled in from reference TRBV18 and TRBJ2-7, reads NAGVMQNPRHLVRRRGQEARLRCSPMKGHSHVYWYRQLPEEGLKFMVYLQKENIIDESGMPKERFSAEFPKEGPSILRIQQVVRGDSAAYFCASSRGANYEQYFGPGTRLTVT.

CDR3 protein: CASSQSDRVGAGELFF. The DNA for the CDR3 is TGTGCCAGCAGCCAATCGGACAGGGTGGGCGCCGGGGAGCTGTTTTTT. This rearrangement joins TRBV7-9 to TRBJ2-2; TRBD1 matches at 8 bases. The CDR3 totals 16 residues. J was trimmed by 6 bases and V by 5 bases; bases with no gene match: 11. Germline assignment: CDR1 SEHNR and CDR2 FQNEAQ (reference sequence). The whole variable domain, filled in from reference TRBV7-9 and TRBJ2-2, reads DTGVSQNPRHKITKRGQNVTFRCDPISEHNRLYWYRQTLGQGPEFLTYFQNEAQLEKSRLLSDRFSAERPKGSFSTLEIQRTEQGDSAMYLCASSQSDRVGAGELFFGEGSRLTVL.

CDR3 bases: TGTGCCAGTAGTATAGGCGGGGTGAACACTGAAGCTTTCTTT. Its translation is CASSIGGVNTEAFF. The chain uses TRBV19 and TRBJ1-1; D is undetermined. From germline, CDR1 is LNHDA and CDR2 SQIVND (reference sequence). V was clipped by 1 base and J by 0 bases, with 6 bases between them. The CDR3 is made up of 14 amino acids.

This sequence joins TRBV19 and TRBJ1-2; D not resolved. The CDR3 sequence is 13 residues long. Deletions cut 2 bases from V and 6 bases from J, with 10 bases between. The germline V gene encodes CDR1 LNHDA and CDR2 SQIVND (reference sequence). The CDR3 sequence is CASSINAAHGYTF. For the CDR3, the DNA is TGTGCCAGTAGTATAAACGCCGCGCATGGCTACACCTTC.

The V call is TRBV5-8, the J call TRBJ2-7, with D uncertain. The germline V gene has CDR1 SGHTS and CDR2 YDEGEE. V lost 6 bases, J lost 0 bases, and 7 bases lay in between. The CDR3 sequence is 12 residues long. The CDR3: CASNLNSYEQYF. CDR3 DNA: TGTGCCAGCAACCTGAACTCCTACGAGCAGTACTTC.

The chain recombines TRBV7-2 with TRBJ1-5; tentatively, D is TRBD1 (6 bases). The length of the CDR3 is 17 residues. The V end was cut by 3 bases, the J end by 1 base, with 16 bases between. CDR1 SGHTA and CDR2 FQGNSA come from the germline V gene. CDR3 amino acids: CASSFPLATGSNQPQHF. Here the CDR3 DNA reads TGTGCCAGCAGCTTCCCCTTAGCTACAGGGAGCAATCAGCCCCAGCATTTT. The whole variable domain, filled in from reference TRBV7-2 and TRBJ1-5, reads GAGVSQSPSNKVTEKGKDVELRCDPISGHTALYWYRQSLGQGLEFLIYFQGNSAPDKSGLPSDRFSAERTGGSVSTLTIQRTQQEDSAVYLCASSFPLATGSNQPQHFGDGTRLSIL.

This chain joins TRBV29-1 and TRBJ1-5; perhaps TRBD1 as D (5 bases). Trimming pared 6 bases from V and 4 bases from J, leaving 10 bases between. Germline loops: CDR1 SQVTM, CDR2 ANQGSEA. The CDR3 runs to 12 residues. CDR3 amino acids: CSVGTVNQPQHF. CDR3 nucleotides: TGCAGCGTCGGGACGGTGAATCAGCCCCAGCATTTT.

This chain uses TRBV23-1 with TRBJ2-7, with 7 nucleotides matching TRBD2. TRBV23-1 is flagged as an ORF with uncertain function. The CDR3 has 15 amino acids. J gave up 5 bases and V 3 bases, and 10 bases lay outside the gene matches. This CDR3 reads CASSQHGGIVHEQYF. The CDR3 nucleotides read TGCGCCAGCAGTCAGCACGGGGGGATCGTCCACGAGCAGTACTTC.

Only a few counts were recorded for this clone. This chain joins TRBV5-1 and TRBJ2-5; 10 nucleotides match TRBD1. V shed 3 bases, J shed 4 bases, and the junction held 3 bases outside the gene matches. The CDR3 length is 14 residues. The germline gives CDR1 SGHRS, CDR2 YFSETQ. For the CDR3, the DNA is TGCGCCAGCAGCTCGGGACAGGGGAGAGAGACCCAGTACTTC. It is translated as CASSSGQGRETQYF.

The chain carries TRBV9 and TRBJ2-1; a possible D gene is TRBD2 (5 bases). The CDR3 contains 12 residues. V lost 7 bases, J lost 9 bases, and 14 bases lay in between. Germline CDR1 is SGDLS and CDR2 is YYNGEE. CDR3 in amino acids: CASRGRRSEQFF. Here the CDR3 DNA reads TGTGCCAGCCGTGGCAGGAGGAGTGAGCAGTTCTTC.

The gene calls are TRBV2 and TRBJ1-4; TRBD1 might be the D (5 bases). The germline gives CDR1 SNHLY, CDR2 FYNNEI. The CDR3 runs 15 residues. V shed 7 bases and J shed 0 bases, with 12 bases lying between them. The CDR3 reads CASIRQGTTNEKLFF. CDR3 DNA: TGTGCCAGCATAAGGCAGGGCACAACTAATGAAAAACTGTTTTTT.

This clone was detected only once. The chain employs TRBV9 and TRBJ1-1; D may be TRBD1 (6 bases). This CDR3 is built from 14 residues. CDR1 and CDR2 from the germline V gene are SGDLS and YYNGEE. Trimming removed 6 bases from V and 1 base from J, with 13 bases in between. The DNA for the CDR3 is TGTGCCAGCACCGCGACAGGATCGAACACTGAAGCTTTCTTT. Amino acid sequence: CASTATGSNTEAFF.

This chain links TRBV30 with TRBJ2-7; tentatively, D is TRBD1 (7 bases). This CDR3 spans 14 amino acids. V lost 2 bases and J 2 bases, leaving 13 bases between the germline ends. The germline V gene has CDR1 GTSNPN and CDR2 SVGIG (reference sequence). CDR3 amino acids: CAWSPTGTPYEQYF. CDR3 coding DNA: TGTGCCTGGAGTCCGACAGGGACTCCCTACGAGCAGTACTTC.

In DNA, the CDR3 is TGTGCCAGCAGCTTAAATGTGGGGAATCAGCCCCAGCATTTT. It yields the protein CASSLNVGNQPQHF. The V gene is TRBV7-8, the J gene TRBJ1-5; no clear D. The CDR3 is 14 amino acids. V shed 2 bases and J shed 4 bases, with 9 bases lying between them. Germline V lookup: CDR1 SGHVS, CDR2 FQNEAQ.

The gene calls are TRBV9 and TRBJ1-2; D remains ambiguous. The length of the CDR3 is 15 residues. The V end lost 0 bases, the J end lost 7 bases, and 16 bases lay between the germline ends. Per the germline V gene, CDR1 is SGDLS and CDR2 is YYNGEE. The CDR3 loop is CASSVGTAPRGGYTF. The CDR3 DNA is TGTGCCAGCAGCGTAGGTACAGCCCCCCGGGGTGGCTACACCTTC.

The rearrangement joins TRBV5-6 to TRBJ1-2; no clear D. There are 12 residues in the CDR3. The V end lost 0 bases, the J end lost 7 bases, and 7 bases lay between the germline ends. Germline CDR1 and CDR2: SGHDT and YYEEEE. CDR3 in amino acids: CASSLDRGGYTF. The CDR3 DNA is TGTGCCAGCAGCTTGGATCGGGGTGGCTACACCTTC.

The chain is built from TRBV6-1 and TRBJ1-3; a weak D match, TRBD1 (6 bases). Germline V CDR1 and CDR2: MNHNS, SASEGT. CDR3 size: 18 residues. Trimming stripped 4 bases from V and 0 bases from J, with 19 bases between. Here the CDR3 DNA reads TGTGCCAGCAGTGCAGTTGGGAGGGGGGGAAGCTCTGGAAACACCATATATTTT. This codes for CASSAVGRGGSSGNTIYF.

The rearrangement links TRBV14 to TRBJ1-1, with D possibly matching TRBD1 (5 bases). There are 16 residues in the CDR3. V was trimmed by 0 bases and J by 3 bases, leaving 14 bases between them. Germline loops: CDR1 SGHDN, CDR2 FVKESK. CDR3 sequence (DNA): TGTGCCAGCAGCCAAGACAGGGTTAAAATCTACACTGAAGCTTTCTTT. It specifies CASSQDRVKIYTEAFF.

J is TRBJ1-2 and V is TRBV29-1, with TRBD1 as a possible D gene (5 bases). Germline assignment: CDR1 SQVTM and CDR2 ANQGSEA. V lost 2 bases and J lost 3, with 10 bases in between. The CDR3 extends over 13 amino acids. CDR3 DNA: TGCAGCGTTGAAATGTGGGACGACTATGGCTACACCTTC. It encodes CSVEMWDDYGYTF.